The 22 T cell receptor beta chains given below trace back to one sample, sequenced in a study of identifying expanded T cells in peripheral blood. Profiled with immunoSEQ multiplex PCR; TCRdb holds only in-frame clones, not every one. The sample includes under 130,000 clones, roughly 89% of them seen just once. Material: blood. The receptor source for this set is a person between 18 and 69 years old in good health.

The chain couples TRBV2 to TRBJ1-4, with D unclear. This CDR3 is built from 11 residues. The germline gives CDR1 SNHLY, CDR2 FYNNEI. Trimming took 6 bases from V and 13 from J, leaving 12 bases between them. CDR3 sequence reads: CASRQAYRLFF. The CDR3 nucleotides read TGTGCCAGCAGACAAGCCTACAGACTGTTTTTT.

The J gene is TRBJ1-1, the V gene TRBV2; D unclear. The CDR3 contains 12 residues. Trimming shortened V by 4 bases and J by 1 base, and 4 bases separated the two germline ends. Germline-derived CDR1 and CDR2 are SNHLY and FYNNEI. CDR3: CASSGENTEAFF. In DNA, the CDR3 is TGTGCCAGCAGTGGGGAGAACACTGAAGCTTTCTTT.

The chain carries TRBV11-1 and TRBJ2-7; 9 nucleotides match TRBD1. The CDR3 extends over 13 amino acids. Germline V gene data show CDR1 as SGHAT and CDR2 as FQDESV (reference sequence). V lost 7 bases to trimming and J lost 3 bases; unmatched junction nucleotides: 4. CDR3 sequence: CASNMGQGYEQYF. The CDR3 nucleotides read TGTGCCAGCAACATGGGACAGGGCTACGAGCAGTACTTC.

On this clone: This same CDR3 is encoded by further DNA sequences in the sample. The rearrangement joins TRBV21-1 to TRBJ2-7; the D segment call TRBD1 is taken from the table without a DNA check. TRBV21-1 is marked as a pseudogene. The CDR3 sequence is 10 residues long. The CDR3 spells CASSKGQAFV. DNA for the CDR3: TGCGCCAGCAGCAAGGGACAAGCTTTCGTC.

The chain recombines TRBV19 with TRBJ2-7; no definite D call. Germline CDR1 reads LNHDA; CDR2 reads SQIVND (reference sequence). The V gene lost 0 bases and the J gene lost 5 bases, with 14 bases spanning the gap. This CDR3 contains 15 residues. CDR3 residues: CASSIDHGGWDEQYF. CDR3 in DNA: TGTGCCAGTAGTATAGATCACGGCGGTTGGGACGAGCAGTACTTC. The full variable domain, its missing parts supplied by reference TRBV19 and TRBJ2-7, is DGGITQSPKYLFRKEGQNVTLSCEQNLNHDAMYWYRQDPGQGLRLIYYSQIVNDFQKGDIAEGYSVSREKKESFPLTVTSAQKNPTAFYLCASSIDHGGWDEQYFGPGTRLTVT.

The chain employs TRBV7-5 and TRBJ2-1. TRBV7-5 counts as a pseudogene. The CDR3 has 15 residues. This CDR3 reads CARSLAFDRYNEQFF. CDR3 bases: TGTGCCAGAAGCTTAGCTTTCGACCGGTACAATGAGCAGTTCTTC.

This clone was recorded only once. The chain carries TRBV28 and TRBJ1-5; possibly TRBD1 for D (5 bases). V lost 10 bases, J lost 3 bases, and 13 bases lay in between. The germline CDR1 and CDR2 sequences are MDHEN and SYDVKM. This CDR3 spans 13 amino acids. The CDR3 spells CATRGGYNQPQHF. The CDR3 DNA reads as TGTGCCACCCGGGGCGGTTACAATCAGCCCCAGCATTTT.

This sequence joins TRBV7-9 and TRBJ1-2, with 8 bases lining up with TRBD1. This CDR3 region has 14 residues. Trimming at V came to 8 bases and at J to 4 bases, leaving 9 bases not matched to a gene. In germline, CDR1 is SEHNR, CDR2 FQNEAQ (reference sequence). The CDR3 DNA is TGTGCCAGCGCTACTTCTGGGACAGGCTATGGCTACACCTTC. Encoded protein: CASATSGTGYGYTF.

The rearrangement joins TRBV7-9 to TRBJ1-1, with D hard to call. The germline V gene has CDR1 SEHNR and CDR2 FQNEAQ (reference sequence). The CDR3 has 15 amino acids. V dropped 5 bases and J dropped 0 bases, with 13 bases sitting between them. The CDR3 DNA is TGTGCCAGCAGCGCGACTTCCTCCGTGAACACTGAAGCTTTCTTT. Its translation: CASSATSSVNTEAFF.

The chain links TRBV4-3 to TRBJ1-2; D perhaps matches TRBD1 (5 bases). Germline-derived CDR1 and CDR2 are LGHNA and YSLEER. The length of the CDR3 is 15 residues. Deletions cut 1 base from V and 4 bases from J, with 13 bases between. The CDR3 region has the DNA TGCGCCAGCAGCCAAGGTCCCGACAGACCCTATGGCTACACCTTC. Protein product: CASSQGPDRPYGYTF.

The rearrangement uses TRBV12-1 and TRBJ2-7; the D call TRBD2 from the table was never checked on the DNA. TRBV12-1 is assigned pseudogene status. The CDR3 is made up of 17 amino acids. The CDR3 bases are TGTGCCAGCAGCTTTCCTTCCGGGACTAGCGTCTCCTACGAGCAGTACTTC. Translating gives CASSFPSGTSVSYEQYF.

The rearrangement joins TRBV7-2 to TRBJ2-1, with TRBD2 matching 9 bases. There are 17 residues in the CDR3. Trimming took 3 bases from V and 0 from J; bases not matched to a gene: 6. Looked up from germline, CDR1 is SGHTA and CDR2 is FQGNSA. CDR3 amino acids: CASSFWRGGGSYNEQFF. The CDR3 DNA follows: TGTGCCAGCAGCTTCTGGCGCGGGGGGGGCTCCTACAATGAGCAGTTCTTC.

This chain uses TRBV7-2 with TRBJ1-5; 10 bases are a match to TRBD1. The trim removed 5 bases at V and 3 bases at J, leaving 7 bases unmatched. Germline loops: CDR1 SGHTA, CDR2 FQGNSA. This CDR3 region has 16 residues. DNA of the CDR3: TGTGCCAGCAGCAAGACAGGGGGCATACTCAATCAGCCCCAGCATTTT. Amino acid sequence: CASSKTGGILNQPQHF.

The V call is TRBV11-2, the J call TRBJ1-3; D remains unclear. The germline V gene encodes CDR1 SGHAT and CDR2 FQNNGV. The CDR3 length is 14 residues. V was cut by 5 bases and J by 4 bases, with 12 bases left in between. In nucleotides, the CDR3 is TGTGCCAGCAGCCCGACATATTCCGGAAACACCATATATTTT. It yields the protein CASSPTYSGNTIYF.

This clone has just one count. The chain has TRBV2 and TRBJ2-2, with 7 positions matching TRBD1. V shed 3 bases, J shed 3 bases, and the junction held 4 bases outside the gene matches. The CDR3 sequence is 15 residues long. Germline CDR1 SNHLY, CDR2 FYNNEI. The CDR3 DNA is TGTGCCAGCAGTGATGAGGGGGCTTACACCGGGGAGCTGTTTTTT. Residues: CASSDEGAYTGELFF.

This chain joins TRBV7-9 and TRBJ2-5; D uncertain. V dropped 5 bases and J dropped 5 bases, with 12 bases sitting between them. The CDR3 is 13 amino acids. Germline V gene sequence: CDR1 SEHNR, CDR2 FQNEAQ (reference sequence). CDR3 sequence: CASSVRPGETQYF. The CDR3, as DNA: TGTGCCAGCAGCGTTCGACCCGGGGAGACCCAGTACTTC.

This clone has a handful of counts. V and J are TRBV7-2 and TRBJ1-6; D is possibly TRBD1 (6 bases). The CDR3 is 14 amino acids. Germline V gene lookup returns CDR1 SGHTA and CDR2 FQGNSA. Trimming shortened V by 1 base and J by 9 bases, and 10 bases separated the two germline ends. The CDR3 sequence: CASSLVGGTSPLHF. CDR3 nucleotides: TGTGCCAGCAGCTTAGTAGGGGGGACTTCACCCCTCCACTTT. Drawing the rest from reference TRBV7-2 and TRBJ1-6, the complete variable domain is GAGVSQSPSNKVTEKGKDVELRCDPISGHTALYWYRQSLGQGLEFLIYFQGNSAPDKSGLPSDRFSAERTGGSVSTLTIQRTQQEDSAVYLCASSLVGGTSPLHFGNGTRLTVT.

The genes are TRBV12-5 and TRBJ1-4; the match to TRBD1 covers 10 bases. The ends lost 5 bases at V and 7 bases at J; junction bases unmatched: 22. The CDR3 covers 20 residues. CDR1 LGHNT and CDR2 FRNRAP come from the germline V gene. CDR3 in DNA: TGTGCTAGTGGTCCCGGGCACACCGGGACAGGGGAGGAGACGGGTGAAAAACTGTTTTTT. Encoded protein: CASGPGHTGTGEETGEKLFF.

The CDR3 nucleotides are TGTGCCAGCAGCGAGGGGGTCTACGAGCAGTACTTC. Translating gives CASSEGVYEQYF. The chain uses TRBV6-1 and TRBJ2-7; D perhaps matches TRBD1 (6 bases). The CDR3 spans 12 residues. CDR1 MNHNS and CDR2 SASEGT come from the germline V gene. V lost 6 bases, J lost 3 bases, and 9 bases lay in between.

This chain links TRBV4-3 with TRBJ2-7; a weak D match, TRBD1 (6 bases). Germline CDR1 reads LGHNA; CDR2 reads YSLEER. V lost 0 bases and J lost 2, with 14 bases in between. The CDR3 is 16 residues long. Here the CDR3 DNA reads TGCGCCAGCAGCCAAGATTGGGGGCCCAGGGCCTACGAGCAGTACTTC. This encodes CASSQDWGPRAYEQYF.

This rearrangement joins TRBV19 to TRBJ2-3; D is perhaps TRBD2 (6 bases). The CDR3 extends over 17 amino acids. Trimming left V 4 bases short and J 1 base short, with 18 bases between. Germline V gene sequence: CDR1 LNHDA, CDR2 SQIVND (reference sequence). CDR3 nucleotides: TGTGCCAGTAGTACCGGCGGGACGACCGGGGGCACAGATACGCAGTATTTT. Translation gives CASSTGGTTGGTDTQYF.

V gene TRBV18 combines with J gene TRBJ1-1; D is uncertain. V was shortened by 1 base and J by 6 bases, with 12 bases between the two germline ends. Germline values: CDR1 KGHSH, CDR2 LQKENI. The length of the CDR3 is 14 residues. CDR3 DNA: TGTGCCAGCTCACCACACACGGATTCCCCTGAAGCTTTCTTT. Amino acid sequence: CASSPHTDSPEAFF.